The 16 T cell receptor beta chains below come from one sample, sequenced in a study of blood T cell repertoires in COVID-19. Produced via immunoSEQ multiplex PCR; TCRdb's table is partial and in-frame only. The sample comprises some 48,000 clones, around 90% of which are singletons, and around 30% rests with the top ten. The sequenced material came from peripheral blood. The receptors here all came from a woman at least 80 years old with acute or convalescent COVID-19.

This chain joins TRBV21-1 and TRBJ1-3. TRBV21-1 is deemed a pseudogene. CDR3 length: 14 residues. CDR3 sequence: CAGPPRVSGNTIYF. CDR3 sequence (DNA): TGTGCCGGGCCCCCGCGGGTCTCTGGAAACACCATATATTTT.

V is TRBV6-5 and J is TRBJ2-7, with TRBD1 matching 7 bases. The CDR3 has 15 amino acids. Germline V gene lookup returns CDR1 MNHEY and CDR2 SVGAGI. Trimming at V came to 5 bases and at J to 5 bases, leaving 12 bases not matched to a gene. The CDR3 coding sequence is TGTGCCAGCAGTACTAGACAGGGACGGGAAAACGAGCAGTACTTC. Its translation: CASSTRQGRENEQYF.

Of note for this clone: Distinct nucleotide sequences in the sample also encode this CDR3. This chain links TRBV19 with TRBJ2-3; 8 positions match TRBD2. V was pared by 6 bases and J by 0 bases, with 2 bases of the junction left unmatched. The CDR3 runs to 14 residues. Germline V CDR1 and CDR2: LNHDA, SQIVND (reference sequence). The CDR3 protein is CASRTSGSTDTQYF. The CDR3 DNA is TGTGCCAGTAGAACTAGCGGAAGCACAGATACGCAGTATTTT.

This CDR3 is CASSLSGTVYEQYF. The CDR3 coding sequence is TGTGCCAGCAGCCTCTCCGGGACAGTCTACGAGCAGTACTTC. The chain has TRBV3-1 (or the pseudogene TRBV3-2) and TRBJ2-7, with 7 bases matching TRBD1. Per the germline V gene, CDR1 is LGHDT and CDR2 is YNNKEL (reference sequence). This CDR3 spans 14 amino acids. Trimming removed 4 bases from V and 3 bases from J; junction bases left unmatched: 6.

The rearrangement links TRBV19 to TRBJ1-2; 7 bases match TRBD1. This CDR3 spans 14 amino acids. Germline V gene data show CDR1 as LNHDA and CDR2 as SQIVND (reference sequence). V was pared by 5 bases and J by 4 bases, with 7 bases of the junction left unmatched. CDR3 sequence: CASSPSGTAYGYTF. CDR3 bases: TGTGCCAGTAGTCCGTCCGGGACAGCCTATGGCTACACCTTC. Full variable domain (remainder filled in from reference TRBV19 and TRBJ1-2): DGGITQSPKYLFRKEGQNVTLSCEQNLNHDAMYWYRQDPGQGLRLIYYSQIVNDFQKGDIAEGYSVSREKKESFPLTVTSAQKNPTAFYLCASSPSGTAYGYTFGSGTRLTVV.

The V call is TRBV19, the J call TRBJ2-7, with TRBD1 identical over 7 bases. Trimming cost V 11 bases and J 0 bases; bases outside gene matches: 28. Germline-derived CDR1 and CDR2 are LNHDA and SQIVND (reference sequence). The CDR3 sequence is 20 residues long. CDR3 DNA: TGTGCCCCTCCGGGCCAGGGGGTAGAGATCGGTCAAGGGGGCTCCTACGAGCAGTACTTC. Amino acids: CAPPGQGVEIGQGGSYEQYF. Looking up the rest from reference TRBV19 and TRBJ2-7 gives the full variable domain: DGGITQSPKYLFRKEGQNVTLSCEQNLNHDAMYWYRQDPGQGLRLIYYSQIVNDFQKGDIAEGYSVSREKKESFPLTVTSAQKNPTAFYLCAPPGQGVEIGQGGSYEQYFGPGTRLTVT.

This chain uses TRBV12-3 or TRBV12-4 with TRBJ1-2, with D perhaps matching TRBD1 (5 bases). The CDR3 length is 12 residues. The V end lost 3 bases, the J end lost 7 bases, and 9 bases lay between the germline ends. The CDR3 sequence: CASSFGGSGYTF. CDR3 bases: TGTGCCAGCAGTTTCGGGGGTAGTGGCTACACCTTC.

This chain links TRBV15 with TRBJ2-1, with 10 bases fitting TRBD1. Trimming took 8 bases from V and 9 from J; bases not matched to a gene: 10. The CDR3 runs to 14 residues. The germline gives CDR1 LNHNV, CDR2 YYDKDF (reference sequence). CDR3 sequence (DNA): TGTGCCACCCTAAAGGACAGGGGGTGGGGTGAGCAGTTCTTC. Residues: CATLKDRGWGEQFF.

Points on this clone: Sequence at one end of the junction differs from germline and may be a read error. The chain carries TRBV7-7 and TRBJ2-2; D is uncertain. Per the germline V gene, CDR1 is SSHAT and CDR2 is FNYEAQ (reference sequence). The CDR3 has 14 residues. The chain's CDR3 is CASSLTTDTGELFF. The CDR3 region has the DNA TGTGCTAGCAGCTTAACAACAGACACCGGGGAGCTGTTTTTT.

The chain employs TRBV10-3 and TRBJ2-2, with 8 bases lining up with TRBD1. The germline V gene has CDR1 ENHRY and CDR2 SYGVKD. The CDR3 extends over 14 amino acids. J lost 4 bases, V lost 6 bases, and 4 bases had no gene match. The CDR3 bases are TGTGCCATCAGCCGGGACAGGTTCACCGGGGAGCTGTTTTTT. Translation: CAISRDRFTGELFF.

This clone turned up a few times. This chain joins TRBV5-1 and TRBJ1-6; 8 positions match TRBD1. The V gene end was trimmed by 6 bases and the J gene end by 7 bases; junction bases not matched to a gene: 3. Germline loops: CDR1 SGHRS, CDR2 YFSETQ. The length of the CDR3 is 13 residues. CDR3: CASTTGANSPLHF. The CDR3 DNA reads as TGCGCCAGCACGACAGGGGCGAATTCACCCCTCCACTTT.

The chain carries TRBV11-2 and TRBJ2-3; D is unresolved. Germline-derived CDR1 and CDR2 are SGHAT and FQNNGV. The CDR3 loop spans 14 amino acids. Trimming left V 5 bases short and J 0 bases short, with 9 bases between. CDR3 bases: TGTGCCAGCAGCCCATTTACTAGCACAGATACGCAGTATTTT. Translated, it gives CASSPFTSTDTQYF.

The chain recombines TRBV7-8 with TRBJ1-5; TRBD1 agrees at 8 bases. This CDR3 has 17 amino acids. With 3 bases clipped from V and 7 bases from J, the junction kept 14 bases outside the gene matches. Per germline, CDR1 SGHVS and CDR2 FQNEAQ. The CDR3 nucleotides are TGTGCCAGCAGCTTGTCATGGGGGACAGGAGTAGACCAGCCCCAGCATTTT. The encoded protein is CASSLSWGTGVDQPQHF.

As regards this clone: The sample carries other DNA sequences with the same CDR3. The chain employs TRBV9 and TRBJ2-3, with 15 bases fitting TRBD2. The CDR3 totals 16 residues. Looked up from germline, CDR1 is SGDLS and CDR2 is YYNGEE. The V and J ends lost 0 bases and 6 bases, in that order; junction bases with no gene match: 2. The CDR3, as DNA: TGTGCCAGCAGCGTAGGGACTAGCGGGGGGGCCGATACGCAGTATTTT. It yields the protein CASSVGTSGGADTQYF.

This clone rates as medium-sized. V is TRBV3-1 (or the pseudogene TRBV3-2) and J is TRBJ2-1; the match to TRBD2 covers 10 bases. Germline V gene sequence: CDR1 LGHDT, CDR2 YNNKEL (reference sequence). There are 15 residues in the CDR3. V lost 0 bases and J lost 9; bases outside the gene matches: 5. The CDR3 DNA reads as TGTGCCAGCAGCCAAGATACTAGCGGGGTTGGTGAGCAGTTCTTC. Translating it yields CASSQDTSGVGEQFF.

The gene calls are TRBV28 and TRBJ1-1; 7 bases map to TRBD1. Germline CDR1 reads MDHEN; CDR2 reads SYDVKM. The ends lost 2 bases at V and 7 bases at J; junction bases unmatched: 10. CDR3 length: 15 amino acids. The CDR3 coding sequence is TGTGCCAGCAGTTTAGGAGAAAGGGGGCGTGGTGAAGCTTTCTTT. Protein product: CASSLGERGRGEAFF.